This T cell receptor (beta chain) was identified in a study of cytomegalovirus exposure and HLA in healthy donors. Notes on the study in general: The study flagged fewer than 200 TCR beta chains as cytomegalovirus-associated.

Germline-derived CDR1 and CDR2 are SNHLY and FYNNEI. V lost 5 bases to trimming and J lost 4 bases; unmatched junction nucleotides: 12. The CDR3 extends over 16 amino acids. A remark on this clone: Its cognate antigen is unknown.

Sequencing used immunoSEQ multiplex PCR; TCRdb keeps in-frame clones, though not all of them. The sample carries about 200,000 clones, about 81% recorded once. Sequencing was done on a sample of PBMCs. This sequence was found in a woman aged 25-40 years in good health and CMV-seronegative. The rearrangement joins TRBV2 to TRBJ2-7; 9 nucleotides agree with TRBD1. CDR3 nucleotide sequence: TGTGCCAGCAGTCCCGTCCTGGGGACAGGGAGATACGAGCAGTACTTC. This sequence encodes CASSPVLGTGRYEQYF.